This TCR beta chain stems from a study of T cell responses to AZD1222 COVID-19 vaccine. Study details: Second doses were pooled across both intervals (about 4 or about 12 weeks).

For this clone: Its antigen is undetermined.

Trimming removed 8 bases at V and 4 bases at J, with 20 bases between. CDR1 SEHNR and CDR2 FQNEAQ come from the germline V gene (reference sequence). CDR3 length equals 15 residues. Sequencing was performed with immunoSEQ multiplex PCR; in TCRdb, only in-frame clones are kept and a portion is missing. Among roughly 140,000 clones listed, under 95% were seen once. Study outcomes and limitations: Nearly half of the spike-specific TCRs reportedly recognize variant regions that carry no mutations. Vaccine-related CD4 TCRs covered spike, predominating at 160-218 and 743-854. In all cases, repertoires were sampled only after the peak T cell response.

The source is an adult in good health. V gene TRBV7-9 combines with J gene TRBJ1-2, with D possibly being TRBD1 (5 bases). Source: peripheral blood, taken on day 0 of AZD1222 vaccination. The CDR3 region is CASLGDEGGLYGYTF. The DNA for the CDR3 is TGTGCCAGCCTAGGGGACGAGGGAGGACTCTATGGCTACACCTTC.